This T cell receptor (beta chain) was recorded in a study of blood T cells in healthy people across ages. General study points: Getting older went along with TCR beta diversity per million T cells dropping roughly linearly.

They isolated at least 6.5 million PBMCs from each sample. Through a sample-barcoded 5' primer and a J-beta primer mix, a second PCR was run for 7 to 11 cycles. The authors tagged each cDNA molecule using a template-switch adaptor with 12 random nucleotides. TCRdb independently ran MiXCR on the 5' RACE reads; one entry per CDR3 protein. The sample lists about a million distinct CDR3 sequences, roughly 47% occurring once. In the case of this clonotype: The target antigen is unknown.

Germline CDR1 reads MDHEN; CDR2 reads SYDVKM. There are 14 residues in the CDR3. Trimming took 5 bases from V and 13 from J; bases not matched to a gene: 13. Sequenced: blood. This clonotype was sampled from an older woman in good health. The V call is TRBV28, the J call TRBJ2-4, with 8 bases aligning to TRBD1. The CDR3 here is CASSVRQGAFEQYF. The CDR3 coding sequence is TGTGCCAGCAGTGTACGGCAGGGGGCTTTTGAGCAGTACTTC.